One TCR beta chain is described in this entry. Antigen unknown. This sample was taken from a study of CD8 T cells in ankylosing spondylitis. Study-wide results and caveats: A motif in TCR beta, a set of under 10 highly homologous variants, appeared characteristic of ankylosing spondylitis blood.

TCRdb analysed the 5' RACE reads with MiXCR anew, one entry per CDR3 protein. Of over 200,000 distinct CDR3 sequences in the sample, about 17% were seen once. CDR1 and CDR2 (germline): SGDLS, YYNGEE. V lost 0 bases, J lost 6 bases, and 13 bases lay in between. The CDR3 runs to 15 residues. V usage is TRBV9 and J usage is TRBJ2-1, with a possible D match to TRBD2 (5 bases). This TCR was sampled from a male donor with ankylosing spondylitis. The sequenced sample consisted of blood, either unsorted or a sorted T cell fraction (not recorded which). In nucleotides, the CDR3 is TGTGCCAGCAGCGTAGTCGGGAACGCGGGCAATGAGCAGTTCTTC. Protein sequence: CASSVVGNAGNEQFF.